This T cell receptor beta chain derives from a study of cytomegalovirus exposure and HLA in healthy donors. PCR used 60 Vbeta primers and 13 Jbeta primers. TCRdb's table, derived via immunoSEQ multiplex PCR, lists solely in-frame clones and lacks some. This sample yields some 110,000 clones, of which 77% are seen a single time; roughly 13% belongs to the top ten. This clone appeared a few times. The target antigen is unknown. Germline lookup yields CDR1 SGHVS and CDR2 FNYEAQ. Trimming took 5 bases from V and 8 from J; bases not matched to a gene: 23. The CDR3 extends over 20 amino acids. Overall study findings and caveats: The dataset shows that most TCR sequences were rare, while some public TCRs occurred in many donors.

This rearrangement joins TRBV7-6 to TRBJ1-4, with 10 bases identical to TRBD1. This receptor was obtained from a woman aged 40 to 55 in good health and CMV-seropositive. The material sequenced was PBMCs. The CDR3 DNA reads as TGTGCCAGCAGCCCAAGACCCGGGACAGGGGTTTCCTACGTAGGGGAAAAACTGTTTTTT. Protein product: CASSPRPGTGVSYVGEKLFF.